Included here is one TCR beta chain sequence, with context. Source study methods: Amplification with reference gene primers provided the estimates of nucleated cell counts. Using immunoSEQ multiplex PCR, the repertoire was profiled, and TCRdb retains in-frame clones only, with some absent. That table is the source of V, J and clone size, and D and trimming were worked out from the DNA. The sample holds around 97,000 clones, about 90% seen once. The V gene's germline CDR1 is SGHDN and CDR2 FVKESK. Trimming took 1 base from V and 4 from J, leaving 18 bases between them. The CDR3 has 17 residues. The data were taken from a study of blood T cell repertoires in COVID-19. At the level of the study: The United States, Italy and Spain were the sources of the acute and convalescent COVID-19 samples. T cells, B-cell-depleted T cells, or PBMCs supplied cDNA or gDNA.

The chain recombines TRBV14 with TRBJ2-3; weak D call: TRBD2 (6 bases). The sequenced sample was peripheral blood. The TCR originated in a human donor in a cohort sampled during active COVID-19. CDR3 bases: TGTGCCAGCAGCCAAGGAAGAGGGCCTAGCGCCTCAGATACGCAGTATTTT. This translates into CASSQGRGPSASDTQYF.